Here is one T cell receptor (beta chain) with its context. Antigen unknown. The data were taken from a study of shared clonotypes between healthy human individuals. Findings of the study overall: A limitation of the genetic and exposure-history diversity represented arose from few donors. Depth of sequencing was expected to influence donor clonotype sharing.

In the authors' methods: ImmunoSEQ sequences covered only the junction and lacked quality scores; filtering therefore differed. Profiled with immunoSEQ multiplex PCR; TCRdb holds only in-frame clones, not every one. The D gene and trimming were derived from the DNA, and the V and J assignments and clone size from that table. The table includes about 1.1 million clones, roughly 74% detected once. CDR3 length: 16 amino acids. From germline, CDR1 is MNHEY and CDR2 SMNVEV (reference sequence). The V and J ends lost 8 bases and 0 bases respectively, with 16 bases between them. Sequenced sample: memory CD4+ T cells from PBMCs. Documented subset: CD45RA-negative fraction. The chain links TRBV27 to TRBJ2-2; D gene unclear. The clonotype was recovered from a man in his late teens or twenties in good health. Some clones in this sample may be carry-over from other donors' samples. The CDR3 loop reads CASHVRSPANTGELFF. The CDR3 DNA follows: TGTGCCAGCCACGTCAGGTCACCAGCGAACACCGGGGAGCTGTTTTTT.